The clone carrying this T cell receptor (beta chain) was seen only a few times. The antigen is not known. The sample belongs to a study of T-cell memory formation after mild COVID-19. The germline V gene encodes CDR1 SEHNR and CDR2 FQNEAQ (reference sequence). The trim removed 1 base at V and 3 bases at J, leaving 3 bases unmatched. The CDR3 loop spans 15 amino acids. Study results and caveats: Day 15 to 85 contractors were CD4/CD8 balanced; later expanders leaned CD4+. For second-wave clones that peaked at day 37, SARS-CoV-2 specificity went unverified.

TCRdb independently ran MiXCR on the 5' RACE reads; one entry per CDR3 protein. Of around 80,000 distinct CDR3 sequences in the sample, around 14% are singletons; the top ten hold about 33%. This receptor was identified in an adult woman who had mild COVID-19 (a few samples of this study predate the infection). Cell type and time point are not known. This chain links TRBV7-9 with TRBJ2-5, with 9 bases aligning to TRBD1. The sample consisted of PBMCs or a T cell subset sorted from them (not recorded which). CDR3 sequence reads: CASSLVGQGKETQYF. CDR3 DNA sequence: TGTGCCAGCAGCTTAGTGGGACAGGGTAAAGAGACCCAGTACTTC.